This T cell receptor beta chain was observed in a study of radiotherapy plus CTLA-4 blockade in lung cancer. For the study at large: Disease control was present in 31% of patients, and objective responses in roughly 17%. Study-wide results and limits: Early blood T cell clone dynamics, with interferon-beta, were reported to best predict response. Clones of tumor-derived TCRs expanded in blood after radiotherapy plus ipilimumab.

CDR1 and CDR2 from the germline V gene are MGHRA and YSYEKL. The germline V and J ends were trimmed by 3 bases and 6 bases, with 12 bases remaining between them. The CDR3 runs to 15 residues. Comments on this clone: Its specificity is unknown.

Libraries were prepared by immunoSEQ multiplex PCR; TCRdb keeps only in-frame clonotypes and omits some of them. The sample includes more than 90,000 clones, approximately 78% seen only once; the top ten take under 30%. Sequenced material: peripheral blood, taken from a patient treated with radiotherapy plus ipilimumab. The chain employs TRBV4-1 and TRBJ2-6; D call uncertain. The source of this sequence is a human donor with non-small cell lung cancer that progressed on radiotherapy plus ipilimumab. CDR3: CASSQTRLEANVLTF. The DNA of the CDR3 is TGCGCCAGCAGCCAGACCAGATTGGAGGCCAACGTCCTGACTTTC.